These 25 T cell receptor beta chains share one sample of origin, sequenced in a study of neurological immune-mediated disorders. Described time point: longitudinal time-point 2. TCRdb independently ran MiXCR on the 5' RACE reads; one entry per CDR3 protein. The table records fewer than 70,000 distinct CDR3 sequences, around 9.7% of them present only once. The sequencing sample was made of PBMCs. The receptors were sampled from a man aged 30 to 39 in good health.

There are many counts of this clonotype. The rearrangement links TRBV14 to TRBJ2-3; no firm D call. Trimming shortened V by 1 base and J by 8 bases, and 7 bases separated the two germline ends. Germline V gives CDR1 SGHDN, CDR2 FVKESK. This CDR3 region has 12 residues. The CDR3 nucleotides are TGTGCCAGCAGCCAAGGTGATGGTACGCAGTATTTT. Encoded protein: CASSQGDGTQYF.

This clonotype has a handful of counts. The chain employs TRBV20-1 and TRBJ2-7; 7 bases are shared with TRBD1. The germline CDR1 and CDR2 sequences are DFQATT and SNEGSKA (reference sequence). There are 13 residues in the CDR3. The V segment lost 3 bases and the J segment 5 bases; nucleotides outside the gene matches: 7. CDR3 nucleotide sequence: TGCAGTGCTAGTGAGACAGGGAGCCACGAGCAGTACTTC. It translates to CSASETGSHEQYF.

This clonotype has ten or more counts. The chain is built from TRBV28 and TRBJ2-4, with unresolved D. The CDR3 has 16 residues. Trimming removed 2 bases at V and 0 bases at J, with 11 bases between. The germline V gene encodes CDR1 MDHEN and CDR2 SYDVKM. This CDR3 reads CASSLMGFLAKNIQYF. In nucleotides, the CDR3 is TGTGCCAGCAGTTTAATGGGGTTCCTAGCCAAAAACATTCAGTACTTC.

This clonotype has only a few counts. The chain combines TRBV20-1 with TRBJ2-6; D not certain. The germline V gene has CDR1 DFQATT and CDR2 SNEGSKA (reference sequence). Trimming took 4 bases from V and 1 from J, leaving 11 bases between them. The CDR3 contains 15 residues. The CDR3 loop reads CSATPPLSGANVLTF. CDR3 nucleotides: TGCAGTGCTACCCCCCCATTATCTGGGGCCAACGTCCTGACTTTC.

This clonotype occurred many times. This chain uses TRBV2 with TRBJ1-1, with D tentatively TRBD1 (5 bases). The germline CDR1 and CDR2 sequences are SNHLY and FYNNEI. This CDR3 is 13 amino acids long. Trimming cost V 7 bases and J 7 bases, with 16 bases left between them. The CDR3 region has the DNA TGTGCCAGCATCCAAGGGGAGGGCCTTGAAGCTTTCTTT. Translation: CASIQGEGLEAFF.

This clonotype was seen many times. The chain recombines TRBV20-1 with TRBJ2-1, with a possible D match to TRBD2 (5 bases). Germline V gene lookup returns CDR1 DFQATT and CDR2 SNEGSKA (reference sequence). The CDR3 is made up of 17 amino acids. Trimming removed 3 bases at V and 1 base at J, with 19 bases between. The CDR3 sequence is CSARIRTPGLSYNEQFF. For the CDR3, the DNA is TGCAGTGCTAGGATTAGGACGCCGGGGTTATCCTACAATGAGCAGTTCTTC.

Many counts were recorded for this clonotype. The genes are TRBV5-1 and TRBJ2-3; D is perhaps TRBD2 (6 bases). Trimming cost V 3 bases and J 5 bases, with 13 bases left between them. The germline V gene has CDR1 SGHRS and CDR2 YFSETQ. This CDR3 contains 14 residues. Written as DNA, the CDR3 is TGCGCCAGCAGCTCGGAGGGGCCGGAAGATACGCAGTATTTT. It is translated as CASSSEGPEDTQYF.

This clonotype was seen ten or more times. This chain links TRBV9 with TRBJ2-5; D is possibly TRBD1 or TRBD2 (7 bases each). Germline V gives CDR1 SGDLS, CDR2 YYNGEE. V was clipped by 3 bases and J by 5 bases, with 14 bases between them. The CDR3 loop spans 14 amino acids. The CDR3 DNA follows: TGTGCCAGCAGCGCGACAGGGCGGGGGGAGACCCAGTACTTC. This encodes CASSATGRGETQYF.

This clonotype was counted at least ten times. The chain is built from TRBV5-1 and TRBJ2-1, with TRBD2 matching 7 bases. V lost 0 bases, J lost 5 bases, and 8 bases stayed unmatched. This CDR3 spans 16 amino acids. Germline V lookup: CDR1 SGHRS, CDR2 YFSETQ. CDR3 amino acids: CASSLVGGSWNNEQFF. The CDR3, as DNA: TGCGCCAGCAGCTTGGTGGGCGGGAGTTGGAACAATGAGCAGTTCTTC.

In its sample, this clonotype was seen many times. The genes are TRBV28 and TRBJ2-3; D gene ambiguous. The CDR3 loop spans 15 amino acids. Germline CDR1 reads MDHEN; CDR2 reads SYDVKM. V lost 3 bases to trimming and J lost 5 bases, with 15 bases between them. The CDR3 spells CASSFFAAHGDTQYF. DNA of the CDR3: TGTGCCAGCAGTTTTTTTGCAGCTCATGGAGATACGCAGTATTTT.

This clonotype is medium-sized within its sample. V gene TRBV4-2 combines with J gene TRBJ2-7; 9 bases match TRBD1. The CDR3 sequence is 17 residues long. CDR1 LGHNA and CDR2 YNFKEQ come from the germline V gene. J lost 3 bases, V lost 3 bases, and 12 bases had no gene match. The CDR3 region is CASSHSGTGLQNYEQYF. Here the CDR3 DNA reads TGTGCCAGCAGCCATAGTGGGACAGGGTTACAGAACTACGAGCAGTACTTC.

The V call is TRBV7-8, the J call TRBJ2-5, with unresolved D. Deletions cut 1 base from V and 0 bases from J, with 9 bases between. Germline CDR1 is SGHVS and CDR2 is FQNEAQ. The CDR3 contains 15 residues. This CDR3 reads CASSLEDLNQETQYF. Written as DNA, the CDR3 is TGTGCCAGCAGCTTAGAAGACCTAAACCAAGAGACCCAGTACTTC.

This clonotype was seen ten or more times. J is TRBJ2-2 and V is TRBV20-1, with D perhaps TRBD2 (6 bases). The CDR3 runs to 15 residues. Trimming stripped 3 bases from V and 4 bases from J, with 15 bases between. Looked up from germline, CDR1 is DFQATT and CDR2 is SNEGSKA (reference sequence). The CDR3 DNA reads TGCAGTGCTAGGGACCCGGGAGAGGGCACCGGGGAGCTGTTTTTT. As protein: CSARDPGEGTGELFF.

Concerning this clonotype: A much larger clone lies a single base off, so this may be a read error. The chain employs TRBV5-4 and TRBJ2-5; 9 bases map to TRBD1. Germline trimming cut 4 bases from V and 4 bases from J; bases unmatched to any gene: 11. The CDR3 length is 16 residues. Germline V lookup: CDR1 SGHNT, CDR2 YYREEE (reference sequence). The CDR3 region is CASSLNSTGGGETQYF. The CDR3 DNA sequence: TGTGCCAGCAGCCTCAACTCGACAGGGGGTGGAGAGACCCAGTACTTC.

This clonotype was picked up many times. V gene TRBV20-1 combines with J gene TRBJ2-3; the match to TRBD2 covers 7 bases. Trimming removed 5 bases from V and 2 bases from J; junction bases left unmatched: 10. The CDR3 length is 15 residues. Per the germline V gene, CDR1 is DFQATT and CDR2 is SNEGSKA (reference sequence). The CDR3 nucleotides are TGCAGTGCTTGGTGGTGGGAGGGGAACACAGATACGCAGTATTTT. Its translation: CSAWWWEGNTDTQYF.

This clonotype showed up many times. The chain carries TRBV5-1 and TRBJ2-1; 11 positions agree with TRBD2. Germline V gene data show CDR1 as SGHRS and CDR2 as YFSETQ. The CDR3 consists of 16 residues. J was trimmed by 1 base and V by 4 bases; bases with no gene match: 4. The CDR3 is CASSVGLAESYNEQFF. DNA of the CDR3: TGCGCCAGCAGCGTGGGACTAGCGGAATCCTACAATGAGCAGTTCTTC.

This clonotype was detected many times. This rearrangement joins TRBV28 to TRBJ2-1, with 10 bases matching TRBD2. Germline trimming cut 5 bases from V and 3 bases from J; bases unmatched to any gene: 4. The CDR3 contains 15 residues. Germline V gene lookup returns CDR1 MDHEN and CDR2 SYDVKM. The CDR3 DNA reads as TGTGCCAGCAGTCCCGGACTAGCGGACTACAATGAGCAGTTCTTC. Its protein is CASSPGLADYNEQFF.

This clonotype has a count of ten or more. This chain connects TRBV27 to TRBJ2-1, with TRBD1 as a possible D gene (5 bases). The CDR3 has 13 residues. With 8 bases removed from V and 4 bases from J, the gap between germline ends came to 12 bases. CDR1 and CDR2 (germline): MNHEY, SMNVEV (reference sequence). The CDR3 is CASAPTAYNEQFF. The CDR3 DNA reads TGTGCCAGCGCCCCGACAGCTTACAATGAGCAGTTCTTC.

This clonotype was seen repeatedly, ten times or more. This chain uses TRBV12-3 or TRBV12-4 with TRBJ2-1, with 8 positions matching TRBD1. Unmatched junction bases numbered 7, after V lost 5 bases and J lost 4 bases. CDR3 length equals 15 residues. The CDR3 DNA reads TGTGCCAGCAGTCCGCCCACAGGGGGGTACAATGAGCAGTTCTTC. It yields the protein CASSPPTGGYNEQFF.

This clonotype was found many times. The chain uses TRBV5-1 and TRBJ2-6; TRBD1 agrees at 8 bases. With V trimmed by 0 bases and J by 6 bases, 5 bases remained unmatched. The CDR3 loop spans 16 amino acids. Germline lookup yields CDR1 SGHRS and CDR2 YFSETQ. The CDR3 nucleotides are TGCGCCAGCAGCTTGGCCGGGCAGGGGGCGGCCAACGTCCTGACTTTC. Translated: CASSLAGQGAANVLTF. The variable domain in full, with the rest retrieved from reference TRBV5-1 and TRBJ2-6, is KAGVTQTPRYLIKTRGQQVTLSCSPISGHRSVSWYQQTPGQGLQFLFEYFSETQRNKGNFPGRFSGRQFSNSRSEMNVSTLELGDSALYLCASSLAGQGAANVLTFGAGSRLTVL.

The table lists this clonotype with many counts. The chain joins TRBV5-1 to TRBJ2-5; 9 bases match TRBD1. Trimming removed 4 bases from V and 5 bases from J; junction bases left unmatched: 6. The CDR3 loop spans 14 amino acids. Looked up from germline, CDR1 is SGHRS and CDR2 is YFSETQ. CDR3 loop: CASSARTGEETQYF. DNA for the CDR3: TGCGCCAGCAGCGCAAGGACAGGGGAGGAGACCCAGTACTTC.

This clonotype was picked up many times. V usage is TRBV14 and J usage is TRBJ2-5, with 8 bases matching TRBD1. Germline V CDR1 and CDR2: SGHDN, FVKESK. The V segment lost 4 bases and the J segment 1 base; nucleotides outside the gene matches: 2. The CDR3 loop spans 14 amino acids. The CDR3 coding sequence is TGTGCCAGCAGCCCGGACAGGGCCCAAGAGACCCAGTACTTC. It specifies CASSPDRAQETQYF.

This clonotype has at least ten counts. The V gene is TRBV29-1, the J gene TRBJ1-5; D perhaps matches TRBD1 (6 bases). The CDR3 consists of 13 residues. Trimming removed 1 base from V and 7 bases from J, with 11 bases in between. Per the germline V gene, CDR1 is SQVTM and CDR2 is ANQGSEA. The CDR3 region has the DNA TGCAGCGTTGAAGGGGAACAGGGACAGCCCCAGCATTTT. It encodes CSVEGEQGQPQHF.

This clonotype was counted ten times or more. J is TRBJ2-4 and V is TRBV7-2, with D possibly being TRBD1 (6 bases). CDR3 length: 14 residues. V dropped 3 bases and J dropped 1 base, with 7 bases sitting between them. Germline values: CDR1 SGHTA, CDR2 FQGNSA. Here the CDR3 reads CASSLGAAKNIQYF. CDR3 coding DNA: TGTGCCAGCAGCTTGGGGGCGGCCAAAAACATTCAGTACTTC.

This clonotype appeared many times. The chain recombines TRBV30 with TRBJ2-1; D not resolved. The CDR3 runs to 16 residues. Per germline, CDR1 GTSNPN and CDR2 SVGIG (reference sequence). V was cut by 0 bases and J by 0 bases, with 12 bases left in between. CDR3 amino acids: CAWSVMRPSSYNEQFF. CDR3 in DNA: TGTGCCTGGAGTGTAATGCGGCCGAGCTCCTACAATGAGCAGTTCTTC.